This paragraph covers one T cell receptor (beta chain) sequence. Its matching antigen is unknown. The data stem from a study of OX40 agonist ivuxolimab in advanced cancers. V gave up 4 bases and J gave up 3 bases, with 10 bases separating them. Germline values: CDR1 KGHSH, CDR2 LQKENI. The CDR3 is made up of 13 amino acids. The sampling schedule covered blood at baseline, cycle 4 day 1, and cycle 7 day 1. Study-wide results and caveats: With doses of 0.1-3.0 mg/kg, partial responders showed among the lowest clonal expansion. Clonal expansion was seen in CD4+ and CD8+ blood T cells by week 6 at 0.1 to 3.0 mg/kg.

Sequenced by immunoSEQ multiplex PCR; TCRdb stores in-frame clones only, minus some. The sample contains tens of thousands of clones, about four fifths of which appear only once. The chain couples TRBV18 to TRBJ2-7; a weak D match, TRBD1 (6 bases). This clonotype was obtained from an adult with an advanced solid tumor such as melanoma, head and neck, liver or kidney cancer. Sequencing used CD4+ or CD8+ T cells sorted from blood, obtained in a trial of the OX40 agonist ivuxolimab. CDR3 coding DNA: TGTGCCAGCTCACAAGGACAGAGCTACGAGCAGTACTTC. This translates into CASSQGQSYEQYF.